These T cell receptor beta chains were read from a single sample in a study of blood T cell repertoires in COVID-19. TCRdb's table, derived via immunoSEQ multiplex PCR, lists solely in-frame clones and lacks some. The repertoire includes under 300,000 clones, about 86% of them detected once, and around 5.9% sits in the top ten. Sequences were obtained from peripheral blood. The source of these receptors is a man between 60 and 70 years old with acute or convalescent COVID-19. Each CDR3 is given with its conserved first and last residue. Rows give clone size only sometimes, using once, few, many, or a class for an expanded clone.

j_gene: TRBJ1-4
abundance: .
v_gene: TRBV5-6
CDR3aa: CASSLAMGGATNEKLFF

j_gene: TRBJ2-1
abundance: .
v_gene: TRBV6-2/TRBV6-3
CDR3aa: CASSYGPVSYNEQFF

j_gene: TRBJ2-2
abundance: .
v_gene: TRBV5-4
CDR3aa: CASSGDTNTGELFF

j_gene: TRBJ1-2
abundance: .
v_gene: TRBV4-3
CDR3aa: CASSQVGQGDGYTF

j_gene: TRBJ2-5
abundance: .
v_gene: TRBV24-1
CDR3aa: CATSDFPPDREETQYF

j_gene: TRBJ1-6
abundance: .
v_gene: TRBV5-6
CDR3aa: CASSLELLQPGDSPLHF

j_gene: TRBJ2-7
abundance: .
v_gene: TRBV15
CDR3aa: CATSKRVSYEQYF

j_gene: TRBJ1-1
abundance: .
v_gene: TRBV5-4
CDR3aa: CASSPPTRGNEAFF

j_gene: TRBJ2-7
abundance: .
v_gene: TRBV28
CDR3aa: CASSSPGVLAGLSYEQYF

j_gene: TRBJ2-6
abundance: .
v_gene: TRBV28
CDR3aa: CASSPPPGGRANVLTF

j_gene: TRBJ1-2
abundance: few
v_gene: TRBV27
CDR3aa: CASSFWQDYGYTF

j_gene: TRBJ2-7
abundance: .
v_gene: TRBV7-9
CDR3aa: CASSLKARGTYEQYF

j_gene: TRBJ2-5
abundance: .
v_gene: TRBV7-8
CDR3aa: CASRQGAGETQYF

j_gene: TRBJ1-5
abundance: .
v_gene: TRBV5-5
CDR3aa: CASSSQGNQPQHF

j_gene: TRBJ1-5
abundance: .
v_gene: TRBV28
CDR3aa: CASTPGGLNQPQHF

j_gene: TRBJ1-2
abundance: few
v_gene: TRBV27
CDR3aa: CASSSSTGGNYGYTF

j_gene: TRBJ1-4
abundance: .
v_gene: TRBV4-3
CDR3aa: CASSQDRLDRGLTNEKLFF

j_gene: TRBJ2-2
abundance: .
v_gene: TRBV4-2
CDR3aa: CASSQDGGFQGGELFF

j_gene: TRBJ2-5
abundance: .
v_gene: TRBV5-4
CDR3aa: CASSPRVRDRVSETQYF

j_gene: TRBJ2-5
abundance: .
v_gene: TRBV18
CDR3aa: CASSLGVEETQYF

j_gene: TRBJ1-2
abundance: .
v_gene: TRBV3-1/TRBV3-2
CDR3aa: CASRKGQGNYGYTF

j_gene: TRBJ2-3
abundance: .
v_gene: TRBV6-2/TRBV6-3
CDR3aa: CASSYFRQGVTDTQYF

j_gene: TRBJ2-7
abundance: .
v_gene: TRBV19
CDR3aa: CASSGRSRGISYEQYF

j_gene: TRBJ2-4
abundance: once
v_gene: TRBV24-1
CDR3aa: CATSDGRGGSFGNIQYF

j_gene: TRBJ2-7
abundance: few
v_gene: TRBV7-9
CDR3aa: CASSLTGTPYEQYF

j_gene: TRBJ2-3
abundance: .
v_gene: TRBV7-3
CDR3aa: CASSRLAGEDTQYF

j_gene: TRBJ1-2
abundance: .
v_gene: TRBV9
CDR3aa: CASSARSGPQGDGYTF

j_gene: TRBJ1-5
abundance: .
v_gene: TRBV9
CDR3aa: CASSPRGAGNQPQHF

j_gene: TRBJ2-5
abundance: .
v_gene: TRBV18
CDR3aa: CASSPPGGTSGTETQYF

j_gene: TRBJ2-7
abundance: .
v_gene: TRBV19
CDR3aa: CASSFIGSYEQYF

j_gene: TRBJ2-7
abundance: .
v_gene: TRBV19
CDR3aa: CASSAGTGFEQYF

j_gene: TRBJ2-4
abundance: .
v_gene: TRBV5-4
CDR3aa: CASSSKVAGGNIQYF

j_gene: TRBJ2-5
abundance: .
v_gene: TRBV5-1
CDR3aa: CASTLRVGVETQYF

j_gene: TRBJ2-5
abundance: .
v_gene: TRBV7-9
CDR3aa: CASSKKSWPTELQETQYF

j_gene: TRBJ1-3
abundance: .
v_gene: TRBV7-2
CDR3aa: CASSPLSGNTIYF

j_gene: TRBJ2-2
abundance: many
v_gene: TRBV7-3
CDR3aa: CASSPSSWREGHGELFF

j_gene: TRBJ1-4
abundance: .
v_gene: TRBV18
CDR3aa: CATSQGRERGEKLFF

j_gene: TRBJ2-5
abundance: .
v_gene: TRBV6-6
CDR3aa: CASTVGQVGETQYF

j_gene: TRBJ2-5
abundance: .
v_gene: TRBV27
CDR3aa: CASSLRQGMGTQYF

j_gene: TRBJ2-4
abundance: .
v_gene: TRBV7-9
CDR3aa: CASSLNTPGAHSYF

j_gene: TRBJ1-1
abundance: .
v_gene: TRBV5-8
CDR3aa: CASSLEVEAGGTEAFF

j_gene: TRBJ1-2
abundance: few
v_gene: TRBV27
CDR3aa: CASSRQPRVYGYTF

j_gene: TRBJ2-7
abundance: .
v_gene: TRBV6-5
CDR3aa: CASSLFGTKSYEQYF

j_gene: TRBJ1-3
abundance: few
v_gene: TRBV9
CDR3aa: CASSATGGNQGNTIYF

j_gene: TRBJ2-7
abundance: once
v_gene: TRBV7-8
CDR3aa: CASSFRTEATYEQYF

j_gene: TRBJ1-1
abundance: once
v_gene: TRBV28
CDR3aa: CASSLGQGWEGTEAFF

j_gene: TRBJ1-1
abundance: .
v_gene: TRBV11-3
CDR3aa: CASSLDSGRTEAFF

j_gene: TRBJ1-2
abundance: .
v_gene: TRBV5-1
CDR3aa: CASSLARRGTTNYGYTF

j_gene: TRBJ2-1
abundance: .
v_gene: TRBV15
CDR3aa: CATSRELAGVSEEQFF

j_gene: TRBJ1-1
abundance: .
v_gene: TRBV5-1
CDR3aa: CASSQAPPNTEAFF

j_gene: TRBJ2-1
abundance: .
v_gene: TRBV9
CDR3aa: CASSVATRYNEQFF

j_gene: TRBJ1-1
abundance: .
v_gene: TRBV10-3
CDR3aa: CASSRAPTGSNTEAFF

j_gene: TRBJ1-5
abundance: .
v_gene: TRBV30
CDR3aa: CAWSVPQGGQPQHF

j_gene: TRBJ2-3
abundance: .
v_gene: TRBV7-3
CDR3aa: CASSPGDNRVADTQYF

j_gene: TRBJ2-3
abundance: .
v_gene: TRBV27
CDR3aa: CASTPDRGYTDTQYF

j_gene: TRBJ1-5
abundance: .
v_gene: TRBV6-2/TRBV6-3
CDR3aa: CASSPKAPGTGYQPQHF

j_gene: TRBJ1-1
abundance: .
v_gene: TRBV10-3
CDR3aa: CATIFGTEAFF

j_gene: TRBJ1-3
abundance: .
v_gene: TRBV11-2
CDR3aa: CASSLAGGAYSGNTIYF

j_gene: TRBJ2-5
abundance: .
v_gene: TRBV6-5
CDR3aa: CASSRQGNGETQYF

j_gene: TRBJ1-2
abundance: .
v_gene: TRBV9
CDR3aa: CASSEDMLNNYGYTF